The 25 T cell receptor beta chains presented below share a single source sample, sequenced in a study of identical twins. TCRdb re-derived calls from the 5' RACE reads in MiXCR, one entry per CDR3 protein. The sample has 700,000 or so distinct CDR3 sequences; over 8.5% are singletons. These data also formed part of another study, on yellow fever vaccine responses in identical twins.

The sequencing input was PBMCs. Source of these receptors: a woman aged 18-29 years in good health.

This clonotype came up a few times. The chain recombines TRBV15 with TRBJ2-7; D is perhaps TRBD1 (5 bases). CDR3 length: 13 amino acids. V was cut by 2 bases and J by 4 bases, with 9 bases left in between. Looked up from germline, CDR1 is LNHNV and CDR2 is YYDKDF (reference sequence). This CDR3 reads CATSRTRQYEQYF. In nucleotides, the CDR3 is TGTGCCACCAGCAGAACCCGACAGTACGAGCAGTACTTC.

The sample holds a few counts of this clonotype. The chain joins TRBV29-1 to TRBJ2-7; 12 nucleotides line up with TRBD2. V dropped 4 bases and J dropped 0; count of bases not matched to a gene: 4. The CDR3 is 15 residues long. CDR1 and CDR2 (germline): SQVTM, ANQGSEA. For the CDR3, the DNA is TGCAGCGTTGGACTAGCGGGAGCCTCCTCCTACGAGCAGTACTTC. This sequence encodes CSVGLAGASSYEQYF.

The chain recombines TRBV7-9 with TRBJ2-2; 9 positions agree with TRBD2. There are 16 residues in the CDR3. V shed 5 bases, J shed 7 bases, and the junction held 11 bases outside the gene matches. Per the germline V gene, CDR1 is SEHNR and CDR2 is FQNEAQ (reference sequence). The CDR3 bases are TGTGCCAGCAGCCCGTCCCGTAGCGGGAGCCACGGGGAGCTGTTTTTT. This sequence encodes CASSPSRSGSHGELFF.

The rearrangement joins TRBV2 to TRBJ2-7; D is perhaps TRBD1 (5 bases). The CDR3 sequence is 13 residues long. Germline loops: CDR1 SNHLY, CDR2 FYNNEI. With 3 bases removed from V and 4 bases from J, the gap between germline ends came to 10 bases. CDR3 nucleotide sequence: TGTGCCAGCAGTGATTCAGGGAAGTACGAGCAGTACTTC. It codes for CASSDSGKYEQYF.

This clonotype was observed a handful of times. The chain combines TRBV4-1 with TRBJ2-7; 7 nucleotides line up with TRBD2. CDR3 length: 14 amino acids. Germline loops: CDR1 MGHRA, CDR2 YSYEKL. Losses at the gene ends were 1 base for V and 5 bases for J; bases not matched to a gene: 5. The CDR3 protein is CASSQVGGTHEQYF. DNA of the CDR3: TGCGCCAGCAGCCAAGTGGGGGGGACCCACGAGCAGTACTTC.

This clonotype was counted a few times. The CDR3 is CASSPRRNSPLHF. The CDR3 DNA reads TGTGCCAGCAGCCCGCGACGGAATTCACCCCTCCACTTT. The chain joins TRBV5-6 to TRBJ1-6, with D unresolved. This CDR3 region has 13 residues. The V gene lost 4 bases and the J gene lost 7 bases, with 9 bases spanning the gap. The germline V gene has CDR1 SGHDT and CDR2 YYEEEE.

The CDR3 loop is CASSSSPVSGELFF. The DNA for the CDR3 is TGTGCCAGCAGCTCCAGCCCCGTTTCCGGGGAGCTGTTTTTT. The rearrangement links TRBV11-3 to TRBJ2-2; no firm D call. Germline values: CDR1 SGHNT, CDR2 YENEEA. Between the trimmed V and J ends, which lost 4 bases and 6 bases, there was a span of 12 bases. CDR3 size: 14 residues. Variable domain in full (rest from reference TRBV11-3 and TRBJ2-2): EAGVVQSPRYKIIEKKQPVAFWCNPISGHNTLYWYLQNLGQGPELLIRYENEEAVDDSQLPKDRFSAERLKGVDSTLKIQPAELGDSAVYLCASSSSPVSGELFFGEGSRLTVL.

The chain couples TRBV27 to TRBJ2-4; TRBD1 matches at 7 bases. The CDR3 has 17 amino acids. Germline trimming cut 5 bases from V and 1 base from J; bases unmatched to any gene: 11. Germline-derived CDR1 and CDR2 are MNHEY and SMNVEV (reference sequence). The CDR3 reads CASSPIGQDQAKNIQYF. CDR3 sequence (DNA): TGTGCCAGCAGTCCCATTGGACAGGATCAGGCCAAAAACATTCAGTACTTC.

This clonotype appeared many times. This sequence joins TRBV12-3 or TRBV12-4 and TRBJ2-7; no reliable D call. The CDR3 length is 13 residues. The V gene lost 5 bases and the J gene lost 5 bases, with 13 bases spanning the gap. CDR3 bases: TGTGCCAGCAGTAGACAAGGCTGGGACGAGCAGTACTTC. Protein product: CASSRQGWDEQYF.

The J gene is TRBJ2-1, the V gene TRBV4-3; D is ambiguous. The CDR3 length is 16 residues. In germline, CDR1 is LGHNA, CDR2 YSLEER. With 0 bases removed from V and 2 bases from J, the gap between germline ends came to 11 bases. The CDR3 coding sequence is TGCGCCAGCAGCCAAGATTCTCCCGGCCCCTACAATGAGCAGTTCTTC. It yields the protein CASSQDSPGPYNEQFF.

This chain uses TRBV7-9 with TRBJ1-4; D ambiguous. Germline V gene data show CDR1 as SEHNR and CDR2 as FQNEAQ (reference sequence). V lost 1 base and J lost 0, with 6 bases in between. The CDR3 sequence is 15 residues long. In DNA form, the CDR3 reads TGTGCCAGCAGCTTAGAATTAGCAACTAATGAAAAACTGTTTTTT. Protein sequence: CASSLELATNEKLFF.

This clonotype was seen many times. This sequence joins TRBV7-2 and TRBJ2-7; D is possibly TRBD1 (6 bases). Germline V CDR1 and CDR2: SGHTA, FQGNSA. The CDR3 runs to 11 residues. Trimming removed 5 bases at V and 6 bases at J, with 8 bases between. The CDR3 reads CASSRGSEQYF. The DNA of the CDR3 is TGTGCCAGCAGCAGGGGGAGCGAGCAGTACTTC.

This clonotype was detected ten times or more. This chain joins TRBV4-3 and TRBJ2-7, with 10 bases lining up with TRBD2. The CDR3 covers 18 residues. Germline V CDR1 and CDR2: LGHNA, YSLEER. Germline trimming cut 0 bases from V and 6 bases from J; bases unmatched to any gene: 14. CDR3 sequence reads: CASSQDDGKSGRVSEQYF. The DNA for the CDR3 is TGCGCCAGCAGCCAAGATGACGGTAAAAGCGGGAGGGTTAGCGAGCAGTACTTC.

This clonotype has just a few counts. This chain uses TRBV18 with TRBJ2-7; 10 bases agree with TRBD1. J lost 1 base, V lost 8 bases, and 11 bases had no gene match. Germline loops: CDR1 KGHSH, CDR2 LQKENI. The CDR3 contains 16 residues. The DNA for the CDR3 is TGTGCCAGCAGCCTCAGCCGGGACAGGGGATCCTACGAGCAGTACTTC. Encoded protein: CASSLSRDRGSYEQYF.

This clonotype was detected only a few times. This chain connects TRBV4-3 to TRBJ2-1, with 11 bases lining up with TRBD2. Germline V gene data show CDR1 as LGHNA and CDR2 as YSLEER. V gave up 0 bases and J gave up 8 bases; unmatched junction bases: 3. CDR3 size: 15 residues. The CDR3 nucleotides are TGCGCCAGCAGCCAAGATACTAGCGGGAGTTATGAGCAGTTCTTC. It is translated as CASSQDTSGSYEQFF.

This clonotype was counted once. The gene calls are TRBV21-1 and TRBJ2-1; TRBD2, the D gene given by the table, was not confirmed from the DNA. TRBV21-1 is designated a pseudogene. The CDR3 totals 15 residues. The CDR3 is CASSTAGLANNEQFF. The DNA for the CDR3 is TGTGCCAGCAGCACCGCGGGACTAGCGAACAATGAGCAGTTCTTC.

A remark on this clonotype: It may be a read error: a sequence one base away is much more abundant. CDR3 sequence: CASSVGVVYGEQFF. The CDR3 DNA sequence: TGTGCCAGCAGCGTCGGGGTAGTCTACGGTGAGCAGTTCTTC. V and J are TRBV11-2 and TRBJ2-1; a possible D gene is TRBD2 (5 bases). Trimming took 5 bases from V and 9 from J, leaving 17 bases between them. Germline assignment: CDR1 SGHAT and CDR2 FQNNGV. The CDR3 spans 14 residues.

The CDR3, as DNA: TGCGCCAGCAGCTCGGACCCGGTCGCCGGGGAGCTGTTTTTT. Translation: CASSSDPVAGELFF. This chain uses TRBV5-1 with TRBJ2-2; D is unclear. Germline lookup yields CDR1 SGHRS and CDR2 YFSETQ. The V and J ends lost 3 bases and 6 bases respectively, with 12 bases between them. The length of the CDR3 is 14 residues.

Ten or more counts support this clonotype. The chain has TRBV15 and TRBJ2-2; the D call may be TRBD1 or TRBD2 (5 bases each). Germline-derived CDR1 and CDR2 are LNHNV and YYDKDF (reference sequence). Trimming cost V 1 base and J 9 bases, with 9 bases left between them. The CDR3 spans 13 residues. CDR3 loop: CATSRARDRELFF. The CDR3 DNA follows: TGTGCCACCAGCAGAGCCCGGGACCGGGAGCTGTTTTTT.

CDR3 sequence: CAISDLSGTQYF. The CDR3 nucleotides are TGTGCCATCAGTGACTTAAGTGGGACCCAGTACTTC. The chain uses TRBV10-3 and TRBJ2-5; no firm D call. CDR1 and CDR2 (germline): ENHRY, SYGVKD. The CDR3 is 12 residues long. Deletions cut 3 bases from V and 7 bases from J, with 9 bases between.

The chain links TRBV6-5 to TRBJ2-2; unclear D gene. The CDR3 is 16 residues long. Germline V lookup: CDR1 MNHEY, CDR2 SVGAGI. Trimming shortened V by 0 bases and J by 1 base, and 9 bases separated the two germline ends. The CDR3 is CASSYSTGGNTGELFF. Written as DNA, the CDR3 is TGTGCCAGCAGTTACTCGACGGGCGGGAACACCGGGGAGCTGTTTTTT.

The chain is built from TRBV27 and TRBJ2-3; 12 positions agree with TRBD2. After removal of 6 bases from V and 2 bases from J, the junction contained 15 bases not matched to a gene. From germline, CDR1 is MNHEY and CDR2 SMNVEV (reference sequence). This CDR3 has 19 amino acids. The CDR3 bases are TGTGCCAGCAGGCCTCCGTCGCGACTAGCGGGGGAGAACACAGATACGCAGTATTTT. As protein: CASRPPSRLAGENTDTQYF.

A few counts support this clonotype. CDR3 sequence reads: CTFSLQSGGALAKNIQYF. The CDR3 nucleotides read TGTACCTTCAGTTTACAGAGCGGGGGGGCTCTAGCCAAAAACATTCAGTACTTC. This sequence joins TRBV12-3 or TRBV12-4 and TRBJ2-4; 10 nucleotides match TRBD2. The CDR3 extends over 18 amino acids.

V and J are TRBV27 and TRBJ2-7; 9 positions agree with TRBD1. The CDR3 length is 20 residues. The trim removed 7 bases at V and 2 bases at J, leaving 24 bases unmatched. Germline assignment: CDR1 MNHEY and CDR2 SMNVEV (reference sequence). The CDR3 loop is CASTTRFPGTGNPITYEQYF. CDR3 sequence (DNA): TGTGCCAGCACCACCCGATTTCCCGGGACAGGGAACCCAATCACCTACGAGCAGTACTTC.

The V and J genes are TRBV5-6 and TRBJ2-1; TRBD1 is a possible D gene (5 bases). CDR1 and CDR2 from the germline V gene are SGHDT and YYEEEE. The V end lost 3 bases, the J end lost 10 bases, and 17 bases lay between the germline ends. This CDR3 has 14 amino acids. In DNA form, the CDR3 reads TGTGCCAGCAGCTCCCCGCCAGGGTGGCGCGAGCAGTTCTTC. Residues: CASSSPPGWREQFF.